The 7 T cell receptor beta chains below all came from one sample that was sequenced in a study of blood T cell repertoires in COVID-19. The data were produced by immunoSEQ multiplex PCR, yet TCRdb's version contains in-frame clones alone and is incomplete. The table lists 150,000 to 200,000 clones, approximately 87% of them singletons. The sequenced sample was peripheral blood. The receptor set was obtained from an older woman with COVID-19, enrolled during active disease.

CDR3 loop: CASRPDLTGTYQETQYF. CDR3 bases: TGTGCCAGCAGGCCGGACTTGACAGGGACGTACCAAGAGACCCAGTACTTC. The chain combines TRBV27 with TRBJ2-5; 7 nucleotides match TRBD1. The germline V gene encodes CDR1 MNHEY and CDR2 SMNVEV (reference sequence). The CDR3 totals 17 residues. After removal of 6 bases from V and 0 bases from J, the junction contained 13 bases not matched to a gene.

The V gene is TRBV9, the J gene TRBJ1-1; D not certain. Germline assignment: CDR1 SGDLS and CDR2 YYNGEE. The V and J ends lost 0 bases and 0 bases respectively, with 6 bases between them. This CDR3 is 14 amino acids long. The CDR3 DNA reads as TGTGCCAGCAGCGTAGTTTCTATGAACACTGAAGCTTTCTTT. Amino acid sequence: CASSVVSMNTEAFF.

The chain couples TRBV23-1 to TRBJ2-5, with 7 bases matching TRBD2. TRBV23-1 is labeled an ORF, and its function is uncertain. V shed 7 bases and J 0 bases; nucleotides not matched to a gene: 14. The CDR3 runs 17 residues. The CDR3: CASNTGGGSPNQETQYF. For the CDR3, the DNA is TGCGCCAGCAACACCGGGGGAGGGAGCCCGAACCAAGAGACCCAGTACTTC.

This chain uses TRBV19 with TRBJ2-7; weak D call: TRBD2 (5 bases). Trimming took off 3 bases at V and 2 bases at J, with 8 bases between the two ends. The germline gives CDR1 LNHDA, CDR2 SQIVND (reference sequence). The CDR3 runs to 13 residues. The chain's CDR3 is CASSIGLTYEQYF. The CDR3 bases are TGTGCCAGTAGTATTGGACTGACCTACGAGCAGTACTTC.

This clone is a singleton in its sample. V is TRBV6-4 and J is TRBJ2-1; no firm D call. This CDR3 spans 13 amino acids. Germline-derived CDR1 and CDR2 are MRHNA and SNTAGT. Trimming left V 4 bases short and J 6 bases short, with 10 bases between. This CDR3 reads CASSVAAANEQFF. In nucleotides, the CDR3 is TGTGCCAGCAGTGTCGCGGCCGCCAATGAGCAGTTCTTC.

This chain uses TRBV7-2 with TRBJ2-7; possibly TRBD2 for D (6 bases). In germline, CDR1 is SGHTA, CDR2 FQGNSA. CDR3 length: 16 amino acids. V was clipped by 1 base and J by 3 bases, with 16 bases between them. The CDR3 bases are TGTGCCAGCAGCTTAGGGTTAACGGGAGCTAACTACGAGCAGTACTTC. Residues: CASSLGLTGANYEQYF.

The gene calls are TRBV5-4 and TRBJ2-3, with D maybe TRBD1 (6 bases). CDR3 length equals 11 residues. Germline assignment: CDR1 SGHNT and CDR2 YYREEE (reference sequence). Between the trimmed V and J ends, which lost 5 bases and 14 bases, there was a span of 15 bases. The CDR3 nucleotides read TGTGCCAGCAGTTCGGGGACATCCCCGTATTTT. Its protein product is CASSSGTSPYF.